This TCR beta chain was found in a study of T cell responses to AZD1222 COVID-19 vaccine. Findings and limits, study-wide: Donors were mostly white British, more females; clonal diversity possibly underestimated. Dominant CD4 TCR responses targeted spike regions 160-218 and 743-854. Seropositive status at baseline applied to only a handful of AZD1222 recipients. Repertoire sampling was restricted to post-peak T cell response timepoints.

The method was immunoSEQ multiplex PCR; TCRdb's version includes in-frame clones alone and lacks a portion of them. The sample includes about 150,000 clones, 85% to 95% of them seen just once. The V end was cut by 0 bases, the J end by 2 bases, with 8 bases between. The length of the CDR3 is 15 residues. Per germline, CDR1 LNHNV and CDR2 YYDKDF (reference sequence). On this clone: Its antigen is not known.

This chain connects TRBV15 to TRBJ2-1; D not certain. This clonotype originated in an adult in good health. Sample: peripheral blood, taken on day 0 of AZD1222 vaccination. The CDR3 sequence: CATSREAETYNEQFF. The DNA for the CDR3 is TGTGCCACCAGCAGAGAGGCCGAAACCTACAATGAGCAGTTCTTC. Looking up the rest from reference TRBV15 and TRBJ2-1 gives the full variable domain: DAMVIQNPRYQVTQFGKPVTLSCSQTLNHNVMYWYQQKSSQAPKLLFHYYDKDFNNEADTPDNFQSRRPNTSFCFLDIRSPGLGDTAMYLCATSREAETYNEQFFGPGTRLTVL.